Described below is a single T cell receptor beta chain sequence and its context. The target antigen is unknown. The table came from immunoSEQ multiplex PCR; TCRdb's copy has only in-frame clones and leaves some out. Of around 30,000 clones in the sample, 80% to 90% were seen once. The CDR3 contains 14 residues. CDR1 is SGHRS and CDR2 is YFSETQ in the germline V gene. V was clipped by 4 bases and J by 4 bases; unmatched bases: 5. The sample originates from a study of T cells after posttransplantation cyclophosphamide. Notes on the study in general: TRB overlap between skin or GI tissue T cells and blood was limited. Donor CD8+ memory clones often dominated recipient blood repertoires at later times.

Sample: PBMCs. This sequence originates from a woman aged 40 to 50 with a blood cancer, CMV-positive, and with a related stem cell donor. The chain uses TRBV5-1 and TRBJ1-5; 7 positions match TRBD1. The CDR3 DNA reads TGCGCCAGCAGCCCAGGACAGGAAAATCAGCCCCAGCATTTT. Its protein product is CASSPGQENQPQHF.